Sequencing of this T cell receptor (beta chain) was carried out in a study of blood T cell repertoires in COVID-19 (dated by TCRdb to the early 2020s). Regarding the study in general: Collaborator samples came from the United States, Italy and Spain and covered acute and convalescent phases of COVID-19. The material from the prospective study consisted of cDNA or gDNA derived from T cells, B-cell-depleted T cells, or PBMCs. Deeply sampled blood TCRbeta repertoires from subjects exposed to, actively infected with, or recovered from COVID-19 were included in the dataset. The repertoires were released in a freely available public database intended as a resource for research on the immune response to SARS-CoV-2. The samples were drawn from the first 160 participants of the ongoing ImmuneRACE study and from 1,254 subjects provided by 6 global collaborators. Nearly every sample came with metadata listing a de-identified subject ID, COVID-19 status, age in years and sex. HLA class I and class II types, where available, came from metadata supplied by the sample provider rather than from assay-based typing. Study-wide conclusions, independent of this receptor: The amount of clinical and demographic metadata varied by source and participant and was provided uncurated.

TCRbeta CDR3 regions were amplified from genomic DNA by means of the immunoSEQ Assay, a bias-controlled multiplex PCR. The paper's data handling went like this. The number of nucleated cells in each sample was estimated by amplification of reference gene primers within the assay. Sequence reads were collapsed and filtered to measure the absolute abundance of every unique TCRbeta CDR3 rearrangement. For each sample, productive Simpson clonality was calculated as the square root of Simpson's diversity index across productive rearrangements. The table was pulled from immuneACCESS by TCRdb, which kept in-frame rearrangements only. Such tables lose some clones; where checked, under half of the loss comes from unresolved V genes, and the rest has no known cause. The V and J calls and the clone size are those of that table, but D and trimming were determined from the DNA. Within this sample are roughly 180,000 clones, with around 86% of them counted one time only. The ten largest clones capture 2.9% of the sample.

The germline V gene sets CDR1 to ENHRY and CDR2 to SYGVKD. The CDR3 sequence holds 17 residues, the cysteine and phenylalanine included. Only the CDR3 DNA is retained, 51 bases long and in frame from the first base. Ends trimmed: V by 4 bases, J by 4 bases; bases unmatched to a gene: 10. Of note for this clone: Its target antigen remains unknown. Base qualities are not at hand, and no much larger clone is one base apart.

Each collaborating institution followed its own protocols to collect whole blood in K2EDTA tubes. Collaborator samples were shipped for TCRbeta analysis as frozen whole blood, isolated PBMCs, or DNA extracted from either sample type. Sequenced: peripheral blood. The sequence was collected from a woman aged 25-40 years with active or convalescent COVID-19. In this chain, TRBV10-3 is recombined with TRBJ1-2, with 12 bases aligning to TRBD1. The nucleotides read TGTGCCATCAGTGGTCCCGGGACAGGGGGCGAAGGCTATGGCTACACCTTC. This sequence encodes CAISGPGTGGEGYGYTF.